The clone carrying this TCR beta chain has just a few counts. Its antigen is unidentified. The sample is drawn from a study of post-analysis software for immune sequencing data. On the study more broadly: Relapsing-remitting, secondary progressive and progressive-relapsing forms of multiple sclerosis all featured among disease courses. General study results and limits: TRBV5-6, TRBV5-1 and TRBV20-1 were among four or five TRBV segments more frequent in patients than controls. Co-batched samples clustered tightly together by F measure. The normalized Chao1 diversity of multiple sclerosis patients was significantly lower than that of controls.

Carried by the TCR beta cDNA libraries were unique molecular identifiers. The yield from roughly 1 to 10 million T cells was 500,000 or so cDNA molecules in total. TCRdb ran MiXCR on the PCR reads and lists one entry per CDR3 protein. The data hold about 460,000 distinct CDR3 sequences, with nearly 45% observed a single time. The CDR3 sequence is 14 residues long. Germline V gives CDR1 SGDLS, CDR2 YYNGEE. Losses at the gene ends were 2 bases for V and 7 bases for J; bases not matched to a gene: 5. J is TRBJ2-7 and V is TRBV9; 11 bases are shared with TRBD2. Source material: blood. The TCR comes from a girl under 18 with multiple sclerosis. The CDR3 sequence: CASSVTSGTGEQYF. The CDR3 DNA reads as TGTGCCAGCAGCGTGACTAGCGGGACCGGGGAGCAGTACTTC.